One and the same sample provided the 32 T cell receptor beta chains below, sequenced in a study of neoadjuvant anti-PD-1 for oral cavity cancer listed by TCRdb under 2021. This specimen's time point label, per the study, means: before neoadjuvant nivolumab. Library method: the immunoSEQ multiplex PCR assay. TCRdb took over this immuneACCESS table, retaining in-frame rearrangements with V and J assigned. Such tables are incomplete; in checked studies, under half of the missing clones stem from an unresolved V gene, and the remainder is unexplained. In this sample the table shows over 10,000 clones, 65% to 75% of which occur a single time. The top ten constitute 2% of the sample. This specimen was PBMCs, taken before nivolumab (anti-PD-1) treatment. These receptors all stem from a person aged 40 to 85 with oral cavity squamous cell carcinoma.

This chain uses TRBV5-6 with TRBJ2-5; 10 bases are shared with TRBD2. Germline CDR1 SGHDT, CDR2 YYEEEE. Trimming took 4 bases from V and 6 from J; bases not matched to a gene: 3. This CDR3 is 13 amino acids long. CDR3 sequence: CASSSGGGQTQYF. For the CDR3, the DNA is TGTGCCAGCAGCAGCGGGGGGGGGCAGACCCAGTACTTC.

The V gene is TRBV5-1, the J gene TRBJ2-5; 9 bases are shared with TRBD2. V trimming: 0 bases; J trimming: 9 bases; junction bases outside the gene matches: 15. Germline CDR1 reads SGHRS; CDR2 reads YFSETQ. This CDR3 region has 17 residues. The CDR3 here is CASSLEGLAAPWEAQYF. The CDR3 nucleotides are TGCGCCAGCAGCTTGGAGGGACTAGCAGCCCCATGGGAGGCCCAGTACTTC.

The chain combines TRBV29-1 with TRBJ2-7; D is possibly TRBD2 (6 bases). This CDR3 is built from 15 residues. Germline-derived CDR1 and CDR2 are SQVTM and ANQGSEA. V shed 6 bases and J shed 3 bases, with 21 bases lying between them. In nucleotides, the CDR3 is TGCAGCGTCGCCCCCAGCGGGTTAAAGTTCTACGAGCAGTACTTC. Amino acids: CSVAPSGLKFYEQYF.

The rearrangement links TRBV7-8 to TRBJ2-2, with D uncertain. The V end lost 2 bases, the J end lost 4 bases, and 5 bases lay between the germline ends. CDR1 is SGHVS, CDR2 FQNEAQ, per germline. This CDR3 is 13 amino acids long. CDR3 loop: CASSLRATGELFF. Written as DNA, the CDR3 is TGTGCCAGCAGCTTAAGGGCCACCGGGGAGCTGTTTTTT.

This chain uses TRBV5-1 with TRBJ2-7, with 9 bases matching TRBD2. V trimming: 0 bases; J trimming: 4 bases; junction bases outside the gene matches: 5. The germline V gene has CDR1 SGHRS and CDR2 YFSETQ. The CDR3 covers 15 residues. The CDR3 region is CASSLAASGAYEQYF. CDR3 coding DNA: TGCGCCAGCAGCTTGGCAGCTAGCGGGGCGTACGAGCAGTACTTC.

The chain carries TRBV19 and TRBJ1-2; 8 nucleotides line up with TRBD1. V lost 4 bases and J lost 7; bases outside the gene matches: 2. The length of the CDR3 is 12 residues. CDR1 and CDR2 (germline): LNHDA, SQIVND (reference sequence). The CDR3: CASSTQGGGYTF. The CDR3 DNA reads TGTGCCAGTAGTACACAGGGGGGTGGCTACACCTTC.

The CDR3 region has the DNA TGCAGCGGGGGACAGGGACGGACTGAAGCTTTCTTT. It translates to CSGGQGRTEAFF. The chain combines TRBV29-1 with TRBJ1-1, with 9 nucleotides matching TRBD1. Looked up from germline, CDR1 is SQVTM and CDR2 is ANQGSEA. Trimming cost V 7 bases and J 5 bases; bases outside gene matches: 5. This CDR3 has 12 amino acids.

V is TRBV2 and J is TRBJ2-5; D ambiguous. Germline CDR1 is SNHLY and CDR2 is FYNNEI. The V gene lost 4 bases and the J gene lost 2 bases, with 8 bases spanning the gap. The CDR3 is made up of 13 amino acids. The CDR3 is CASSGKLQETQYF. CDR3 nucleotide sequence: TGTGCCAGCAGTGGGAAACTACAAGAGACCCAGTACTTC.

This clone was seen once. This chain uses TRBV29-1 with TRBJ2-1, with 9 positions matching TRBD2. This CDR3 comprises 16 residues. Germline V CDR1 and CDR2: SQVTM, ANQGSEA. V dropped 4 bases and J dropped 6; count of bases not matched to a gene: 13. CDR3 in amino acids: CSVGALAGARGNEQFF. Here the CDR3 DNA reads TGCAGCGTTGGCGCCTTAGCGGGAGCCCGAGGCAATGAGCAGTTCTTC.

This clone was counted only a few times. The chain carries TRBV28 and TRBJ1-2; 7 nucleotides match TRBD1. The CDR3 spans 14 residues. From germline, CDR1 is MDHEN and CDR2 SYDVKM. V lost 4 bases to trimming and J lost 7 bases; unmatched junction nucleotides: 9. The CDR3: CASSWTGTAFGYTF. Written as DNA, the CDR3 is TGTGCCAGCAGTTGGACCGGGACAGCCTTTGGCTACACCTTC.

The chain joins TRBV5-1 to TRBJ2-3, with TRBD2 matching 13 bases. CDR1 and CDR2 from the germline V gene are SGHRS and YFSETQ. V gave up 4 bases and J gave up 0 bases; unmatched junction bases: 14. The CDR3 is 20 amino acids. Here the CDR3 DNA reads TGCGCCAGCAGCACCCGCCAGTCCGGGACTAGCGGGGTTAGCACAGATACGCAGTATTTT. Its protein product is CASSTRQSGTSGVSTDTQYF.

The chain joins TRBV5-1 to TRBJ2-2; TRBD1 or TRBD2 may be the D gene (6 bases each). The length of the CDR3 is 14 residues. Germline V gene data show CDR1 as SGHRS and CDR2 as YFSETQ. Trimming pared 6 bases from V and 5 bases from J, leaving 14 bases between. DNA of the CDR3: TGCGCCAGCAACCCGGGGGCGCCTACCGGGGAGCTGTTTTTT. This encodes CASNPGAPTGELFF.

This clone has only a few counts. This chain links TRBV19 with TRBJ2-1, with no clear D. The CDR3 covers 15 residues. Germline-derived CDR1 and CDR2 are LNHDA and SQIVND (reference sequence). V was pared by 3 bases and J by 4 bases, with 13 bases between. The CDR3 region has the DNA TGTGCCAGTAGTATGGCGGTTGGGCTATACAATGAGCAGTTCTTC. Translated: CASSMAVGLYNEQFF.

The rearrangement joins TRBV5-1 to TRBJ2-1, with TRBD2 identical over 11 bases. The CDR3 sequence is 17 residues long. Germline V gene lookup returns CDR1 SGHRS and CDR2 YFSETQ. Unmatched junction bases numbered 5, after V lost 1 base and J lost 2 bases. CDR3 sequence: CASSLFSGGAAYNEQFF. The CDR3 DNA reads as TGCGCCAGCAGCTTGTTTAGCGGGGGGGCCGCCTACAATGAGCAGTTCTTC.

This clone was seen a handful of times. This chain uses TRBV6-5 with TRBJ2-1; D uncertain. The CDR3 has 14 residues. V gave up 2 bases and J gave up 4 bases, with 9 bases separating them. Germline loops: CDR1 MNHEY, CDR2 SVGAGI. The chain's CDR3 is CASSYQHPYNEQFF. CDR3 in DNA: TGTGCCAGCAGTTACCAGCATCCGTACAATGAGCAGTTCTTC.

V gene TRBV6-5 combines with J gene TRBJ1-1; 8 bases map to TRBD1. There are 13 residues in the CDR3. Germline CDR1 and CDR2: MNHEY and SVGAGI. V was pared by 7 bases and J by 11 bases, with 12 bases of the junction left unmatched. The chain's CDR3 is CASTPNRQGMAFF. In DNA, the CDR3 is TGTGCCAGCACCCCCAATCGACAGGGGATGGCTTTCTTT.

The V call is TRBV28, the J call TRBJ1-3; tentatively, D is TRBD1 (5 bases). Between the trimmed V and J ends, which lost 5 bases and 4 bases, there was a span of 12 bases. The germline V gene encodes CDR1 MDHEN and CDR2 SYDVKM. This CDR3 has 14 amino acids. The CDR3 region is CASSIRDVGNTIYF. In DNA form, the CDR3 reads TGTGCCAGCAGTATCCGGGACGTCGGAAACACCATATATTTT. The whole variable domain, remainder taken from reference TRBV28 and TRBJ1-3, is DVKVTQSSRYLVKRTGEKVFLECVQDMDHENMFWYRQDPGLGLRLIYFSYDVKMKEKGDIPEGYSVSREKKERFSLILESASTNQTSMYLCASSIRDVGNTIYFGEGSWLTVV.

The chain carries TRBV10-2 and TRBJ2-1; 16 nucleotides align to TRBD2. The V segment lost 4 bases and the J segment 2 bases; nucleotides outside the gene matches: 8. CDR3 length equals 19 residues. Germline V gene data show CDR1 as WSHSY and CDR2 as SAAADI. Here the CDR3 reads CASSGWGLAGGGPYNEQFF. The CDR3 coding sequence is TGCGCCAGCAGTGGGTGGGGACTAGCGGGAGGGGGACCCTACAATGAGCAGTTCTTC.

This chain joins TRBV7-6 and TRBJ2-7, with 9 bases fitting TRBD2. With V trimmed by 1 base and J by 5 bases, 9 bases remained unmatched. Germline lookup yields CDR1 SGHVS and CDR2 FNYEAQ. CDR3 size: 16 residues. The CDR3 reads CASSLVVAGAGDEQYF. The CDR3 region has the DNA TGTGCCAGCAGCTTAGTAGTAGCGGGGGCCGGAGACGAGCAGTACTTC.

This clone was counted only a few times. The chain combines TRBV19 with TRBJ1-4, with 8 bases lining up with TRBD1. With V trimmed by 10 bases and J by 7 bases, 11 bases remained unmatched. The CDR3 covers 14 residues. Germline V lookup: CDR1 LNHDA, CDR2 SQIVND (reference sequence). The CDR3: CATASGGAGEKLFF. CDR3 DNA sequence: TGTGCCACCGCCTCAGGGGGCGCTGGTGAAAAACTGTTTTTT.

This clone was observed a single time. This chain links TRBV15 with TRBJ2-1, with TRBD2 identical over 7 bases. Germline V lookup: CDR1 LNHNV, CDR2 YYDKDF (reference sequence). The J segment lost 3 bases and the V segment lost 11 bases, leaving 10 bases of the junction unmatched. The CDR3 is made up of 14 amino acids. CDR3 protein: CASSGSGDYNEQFF. CDR3 sequence (DNA): TGTGCCTCCTCGGGGAGCGGGGACTACAATGAGCAGTTCTTC.

V is TRBV7-8 and J is TRBJ2-5; TRBD2 is a possible D gene (6 bases). Trimming removed 2 bases from V and 2 bases from J, with 15 bases in between. This CDR3 has 16 residues. The germline CDR1 and CDR2 sequences are SGHVS and FQNEAQ. The DNA for the CDR3 is TGTGCCAGCAGCTTACTGGGGGGTCTCCCTCAAGAGACCCAGTACTTC. Protein sequence: CASSLLGGLPQETQYF.

This clone showed up just a few times. This chain links TRBV28 with TRBJ1-5; no firm D call. Germline V gene sequence: CDR1 MDHEN, CDR2 SYDVKM. With 3 bases removed from V and 7 bases from J, the gap between germline ends came to 4 bases. The CDR3 runs to 11 residues. The CDR3 here is CASSLRQPQHF. CDR3 DNA: TGTGCCAGCAGTTTGCGGCAGCCCCAGCATTTT.

The CDR3, as DNA: TGTGCCAGCAGCTTAAATGGTCAACCCGAAGCTTTCTTT. This sequence encodes CASSLNGQPEAFF. This chain connects TRBV5-4 to TRBJ1-1, with no clear D. Trimming removed 2 bases from V and 8 bases from J, with 13 bases in between. Germline CDR1 is SGHNT and CDR2 is YYREEE (reference sequence). This CDR3 has 13 residues.

This clone was detected only a few times. The chain links TRBV5-1 to TRBJ1-1, with D possibly matching TRBD1 (5 bases). There are 13 residues in the CDR3. Per germline, CDR1 SGHRS and CDR2 YFSETQ. V lost 5 bases and J 0 bases, leaving 8 bases between the germline ends. CDR3 amino acids: CASRGRLNTEAFF. In nucleotides, the CDR3 is TGCGCCAGCAGGGGACGGTTGAACACTGAAGCTTTCTTT.

The V call is TRBV13, the J call TRBJ1-6; possible D gene TRBD1, 6 bases. Germline-derived CDR1 and CDR2 are PRHDT and FYEKMQ (reference sequence). The CDR3 length is 15 residues. The V end lost 0 bases, the J end lost 7 bases, and 10 bases lay between the germline ends. CDR3 residues: CASSLGGAKNSPLHF. CDR3 sequence (DNA): TGTGCCAGCAGCTTAGGGGGGGCAAAGAATTCACCCCTCCACTTT.

The rearrangement links TRBV7-3 to TRBJ2-1; 15 bases align to TRBD2. This CDR3 comprises 16 residues. J lost 15 bases, V lost 4 bases, and 13 bases had no gene match. From germline, CDR1 is SGHTA and CDR2 FQGTGA. The CDR3 loop reads CASSSPGLAGGTGLFF. The CDR3 nucleotides read TGTGCCAGCAGCTCCCCGGGACTAGCGGGAGGAACGGGTCTGTTCTTC.

This chain joins TRBV9 and TRBJ1-1; no clear D gene. Trimming removed 8 bases from V and 4 bases from J, with 9 bases in between. This CDR3 spans 11 amino acids. CDR1 is SGDLS, CDR2 YYNGEE, per germline. CDR3 coding DNA: TGTGCCAGTGGCGTGAGCACTGAAGCTTTCTTT. It translates to CASGVSTEAFF.

This clone was counted a few times. This sequence joins TRBV6-1 and TRBJ1-2, with a weak D call TRBD1 (6 bases). This CDR3 has 14 amino acids. Germline CDR1 is MNHNS and CDR2 is SASEGT. Trimming shortened V by 5 bases and J by 0 bases, and 10 bases separated the two germline ends. CDR3 loop: CASSRTVANYGYTF. CDR3 nucleotide sequence: TGTGCCAGCAGTAGGACAGTTGCTAACTATGGCTACACCTTC.

CDR3 sequence reads: CASSVARLAGSNEQFF. In DNA, the CDR3 is TGTGCCAGCAGTGTGGCCCGACTAGCCGGGTCGAATGAGCAGTTCTTC. This chain uses TRBV27 with TRBJ2-1, with TRBD2 matching over 7 bases. Trimming took 5 bases from V and 7 from J; bases not matched to a gene: 14. Germline-derived CDR1 and CDR2 are MNHEY and SMNVEV (reference sequence). The CDR3 runs 16 residues.

This chain links TRBV13 with TRBJ2-3, with TRBD2 matching over 8 bases. The CDR3 spans 16 residues. The V gene end was trimmed by 5 bases and the J gene end by 2 bases; junction bases not matched to a gene: 9. The germline gives CDR1 PRHDT, CDR2 FYEKMQ (reference sequence). CDR3 nucleotides: TGTGCCAGCAGCCAAAGAGCGGGGGCCAACACAGATACGCAGTATTTT. It is translated as CASSQRAGANTDTQYF.

The rearrangement uses TRBV6-9 and TRBJ2-7; 7 positions match TRBD1. The CDR3 is 14 residues long. With V trimmed by 4 bases and J by 5 bases, 8 bases remained unmatched. From germline, CDR1 is MNHGY and CDR2 SVAAGI. This CDR3 is CASSSQTGSDEQYF. CDR3 nucleotides: TGTGCCAGCAGTTCCCAGACAGGGTCCGACGAGCAGTACTTC.